This T cell receptor beta chain was captured by sequencing in a study of CD8 T cells in Susac syndrome. From blood CD8+ and CD4+ T cells, TCR beta sequences were generated. Random hexamers were used to reverse transcribe roughly 0.5 to 1 ug of RNA. Amplification of TCR beta CDR3 used immunoSEQ multiplex PCR across 54 Vbeta and 13 Jbeta. TCRdb re-analysed the immunoSEQ multiplex PCR reads in MiXCR, keeping a single row per CDR3 protein. Here the sample spans under 150,000 distinct CDR3 sequences, approximately 95% being singletons. The CDR3 is 14 residues long. From germline, CDR1 is SEHNR and CDR2 FQNEAQ (reference sequence). V was shortened by 8 bases and J by 2 bases, with 12 bases between the two germline ends.

The receptor comes from a human donor in good health. Sequenced: CD8+ T cells from PBMCs. The V call is TRBV7-9, the J call TRBJ2-2, with D perhaps given as TRBD1 or TRBD2 (5 bases each). CDR3 nucleotides: TGTGCCAGCGAGGGACCGATAAACACCGGGGAGCTGTTTTTT. Protein: CASEGPINTGELFF.